This T cell receptor beta chain was profiled in a study of cytomegalovirus exposure and HLA in healthy donors (dated by TCRdb to 2016 to 2017). Regarding the complete study: In an earlier analysis of under 600 of the donors, around 300 Gb of sequence data and approximately 120 million unique TCR beta sequences from about 179 million T cells were reported. Typing coverage varied by locus: about 620-630 donors for A, B, C, DRB1 and DQB1; 522 for DQA1; around 570 for DPA1; around 450 for DPB1. Among 398 genotyped donors of the cohort, an average of approximately 220,000 unique TCR beta nucleotide sequences was sequenced per donor, of which about 18% were non-productive. A later analysis re-analyzed previously published TCR beta repertoires from approximately 670 donors and added high-resolution HLA genotyping to study TCR occurrence patterns. Of the approximately 400 genotyped donors, roughly 85% fell in the genetic ancestry cluster associated with self-reported Caucasian donors. A handful of DR-DQ haplotypes were handled as single units for association and clustering because linkage in the cohort was strong. Every discovery cohort repertoire had been produced on one sequencing platform. Class I and class II HLA loci were covered by the typing at four-digit resolution. An early release that covered roughly 600 HLA-typed donors contained about 300 gigabases of sequencing data and some 87 million unique TCR sequences. Besides the first cohort of hundreds of subjects, a separate validation cohort made up of over 100 different subjects was used. To decide whether each TCR beta V gene segment behaved as functional or pseudogenic, an earlier analysis of some 540 of the donors relied on high-throughput TCR beta sequencing. Donor age, sex, ethnicity and CMV serostatus were compiled alongside the repertoire data. High-throughput TCR immunosequencing, statistical association of individual TCRs with disease status, and machine learning were combined to predict cytomegalovirus infection status. The study used immunosequencing to profile the T cell repertoires of approximately 650 subjects and linked those repertoires to cytomegalovirus serostatus. Rather than drawing on any new phenotypic data, the later analysis identified candidate immune exposures from TCR beta sequences and the way those sequences occurred across donors. A later genetic analysis used genome-wide SNP genotypes for about 60% of the roughly 700 donors, treating that subset as a discovery cohort. The study was designed to test whether signatures of past pathogen exposure could be identified by cataloging public T cell receptors. On the study overall, not on this receptor specifically: Assigning TCR associations to individual alleles was difficult when HLA alleles, especially DR and DQ, strongly co-occurred. Linkage disequilibrium might explain the correlated functional status among segregating V segments, but an unknown experimental factor could not be ruled out. According to the authors, the approach could potentially be generalized to other disease states and immunological phenotypes. The study listed over 150 TCR beta chains as associated with cytomegalovirus. Roughly 15 rarely observed V segments, including chromosome 9 orphons, were excluded from the earlier analysis of just under 600 of the donors because counts were too low. In a later analysis, TCR association rates were found to vary across HLA loci, with the most associated TCRs seen for DRB1 alleles and the fewest for HLA-C alleles. This cohort had only TCR beta chains sequenced, and the lack of alpha or paired-chain data limited which features could be detected. In vitro tests confirmed that a few of the cytomegalovirus-associated TCR beta chains recognize cytomegalovirus antigens. Across donors, most TCR sequences were observed very rarely, whereas some public TCRs were present in many individuals. A later genetic analysis associated a missense DCLRE1C variant with V-gene and J-gene trimming of TCR beta chains, and an independent cohort replicated the association. According to a later analysis, parvovirus B19, influenza, CMV and Epstein-Barr virus appeared linked to several top co-occurrence clusters. A cluster of highly shared sequence variants was judged likely to represent a technical artifact of the sequencing pipeline. For the cohort, immune exposure information was limited to CMV serostatus. Presence/absence analyses assumed roughly uniform sequencing depth across donors, an assumption that may not hold. In a later genetic analysis, fewer N-insertions in productive TCRs were reported among donors in an Asian-associated ancestry cluster than the 666-donor mean. The classifier was reported to diagnose cytomegalovirus status with high specificity and sensitivity in both the original cohort and the validation cohort. Compared with equally common non-associated chains, HLA-associated TCR beta chains in a later analysis were more clonally expanded and had lower generation probabilities. In an earlier analysis of under 600 of the donors, most TCR beta V segments were observed in productive rearrangements about 87% or about 30% of the time, broadly matching IMGT annotations. In a later analysis, about 17,000 TCR beta sequences were associated with specific HLA alleles at a false discovery rate of 0.05. A further reported finding was that TCR beta sequences accurately predicted the HLA-A and HLA-B alleles for most subjects in the first cohort. HLA typing was unavailable for some donors at each locus, so association tests used only the typed subset. Most CMV-associated TCR beta chains appeared to be HLA-restricted in a later analysis, and the HLA associations seemed to be driven largely by CMV exposure.

Library method: the immunoSEQ multiplex PCR assay. For the multiplex PCR, a mixture combining 60 forward primers for TCR Vbeta segments and 13 reverse primers for TCR Jbeta segments was used. The CDR3 region of rearranged TCR beta genes was amplified from genomic DNA with a multiplex PCR assay. The amplified TCR beta libraries were sequenced on the Illumina HiSeq System as 87-base-pair reads. As for the original processing: In a later analysis, some 80 million unique TCR beta chains were counted across the roughly 700 repertoires, and roughly 11 million of these chains were shared by at least two donors. Raw reads were error-corrected and collapsed into unique sequences with a nearest-neighbor algorithm that merged closely related sequences to remove PCR and sequencing errors. CDR3 sequences were aligned to IMGT reference sequences to assign V, D and J gene segments. Each retained sequence needed at least a six-nucleotide match to both a V gene segment and a J gene segment. A rearrangement was called productive if the CDR3 had no stop codons and remained in frame with V and J, and every other rearrangement was called non-productive. CDR3 was defined according to IMGT convention as the region running from the second conserved V-encoded cysteine to the conserved J-encoded phenylalanine. The earlier analysis of about 500 of the donors excluded sequences that lacked an unambiguous match to a single V gene segment. An earlier analysis of a few hundred of the donors classified V segments as functional when productive rearrangements were above 56.7% and as segregating when the standard deviation between donors was above 5%. To diagnose cytomegalovirus status from the catalog of TCR beta chain sequences, a statistical classification framework was built. A later analysis assigned V and J genes by comparing TCR nucleotide sequences with IMGT/GENE-DB human TR gene sequences. A later analysis assigned CDR3 sequences and most-parsimonious VDJ recombination scenarios with the TCRdist pipeline. In a later analysis, each TCR beta chain was defined by its CDR3 amino acid sequence together with its V-gene family, and reads lacking a unique V-gene family were excluded. To address suspected cross-contamination and a sequencing artifact, a later analysis removed around 600 highly shared, low-generation-probability nucleotide sequences. In a later analysis, a clonal expansion index for each public chain was calculated from normalized within-repertoire ranks of inferred template counts. In a later analysis, generation probabilities were computed using a VDJ recombination model fitted to out-of-frame rearrangements, and the results were checked against IGoR. In a later analysis, TCR-TCR, TCR-HLA and TCR-CMV co-occurrence was scored with hypergeometric tests, and a repertoire-size bias correction was applied to TCR pairs. False discovery rates were estimated in a later analysis by permuting HLA or CMV assignments 20 times. In a later analysis, co-occurring TCRs were grouped using DBSCAN, and TCRdist sequence similarity was added for clustering within HLA-allele-positive subsets. Repertoires with fewer than 30,000 or more than 120,000 public chains, plus five repertoires with anomalous nucleotide sharing, were excluded from co-occurrence clustering. TCRdb re-hosts the immuneACCESS table, in-frame sequences only. Its copies lack some clones; in the studies checked, an unresolved V gene accounts for under half of them, and the cause for the rest is not known. V and J calls and clone size follow that table, whereas D and trimming were derived from the DNA. This sample comprises around 190,000 clones, 75% to 90% of them detected only once. The ten most abundant clones make up approximately 0.31% of the sample.

Comment on this clone: Its antigen has not been determined. Base qualities were left out, and no much larger clone turns up one base away.

The cohort comprised more than 550 healthy bone marrow donors. At the time of sampling, all cohort members were nominally healthy, though unrecorded immune exposures were likely present. The donor was CMV seronegative and was included in the group of 352 seronegative cohort members. A peripheral blood sample was provided by each donor, and peripheral blood mononuclear cells were used for TCR beta sequencing. The Qiagen DNeasy Blood Extraction Kit was used to extract genomic DNA from the blood cell samples. Material for sequencing was PBMCs. This TCR was recovered from a woman in her twenties or thirties in good health and CMV-seronegative.

The CDR3 protein: CASSYGTGSPLYQETQYF. The DNA sequence is as follows: TGTGCCAGCAGCTACGGGACAGGCTCCCCTCTGTACCAAGAGACCCAGTACTTC. The chain couples TRBV9 to TRBJ2-5; 8 of the junction bases match TRBD1. The CDR1 and CDR2 encoded by the germline V gene are SGDLS and YYNGEE. From the cysteine up to the phenylalanine, the CDR3 has a length of 18 residues. Left in the record is the CDR3 DNA by itself, 54 bases read in frame from the first base. Ends trimmed: V by 4 bases, J by 0 bases; bases unmatched to a gene: 14.